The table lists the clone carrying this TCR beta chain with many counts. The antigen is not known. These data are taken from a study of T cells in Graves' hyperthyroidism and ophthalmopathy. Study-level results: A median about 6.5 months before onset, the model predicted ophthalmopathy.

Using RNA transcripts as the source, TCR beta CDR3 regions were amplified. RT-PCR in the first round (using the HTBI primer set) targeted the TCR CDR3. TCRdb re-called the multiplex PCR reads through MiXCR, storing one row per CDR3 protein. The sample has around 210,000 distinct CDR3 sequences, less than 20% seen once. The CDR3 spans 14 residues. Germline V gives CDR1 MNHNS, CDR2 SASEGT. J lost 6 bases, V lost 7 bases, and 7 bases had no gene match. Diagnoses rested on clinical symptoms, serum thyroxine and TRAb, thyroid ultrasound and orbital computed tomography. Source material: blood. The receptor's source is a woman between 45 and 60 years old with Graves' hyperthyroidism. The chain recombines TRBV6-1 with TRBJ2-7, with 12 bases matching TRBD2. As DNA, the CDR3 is TGTGCCAGCACCGAGACTAGCGGGAGTGGCGAGCAGTACTTC. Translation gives CASTETSGSGEQYF.